This T cell receptor (beta chain) is from a study of OX40 agonist ivuxolimab in advanced cancers. About the research overall: Patients received ivuxolimab, an intravenous treatment, every 2 weeks at 0.01 to 10 mg/kg. With a range of 23 to 79, age averaged about 59 years, and about 80% were male. The study's findings and limits: Low normalized T-cell clonal expansion was also seen in some nonresponders. Partial responders at 0.1-3.0 mg/kg had among the lowest clonal expansion.

The table came from immunoSEQ multiplex PCR; TCRdb's copy has only in-frame clones and leaves some out. The sample shows roughly 43,000 clones, approximately 91% of them seen only once. The J segment lost 3 bases and the V segment lost 5 bases, leaving 2 bases of the junction unmatched. Germline V gene lookup returns CDR1 MNHEY and CDR2 SVGAGI. The CDR3 covers 15 residues. In regard to this clone: Its antigen is as yet unknown.

The chain links TRBV6-5 to TRBJ2-5, with 14 bases that match TRBD2. The TCR was taken from an adult with an advanced solid tumor such as melanoma, head and neck, liver or kidney cancer. The specimen comprised CD4+ or CD8+ T cells sorted from blood, sampled in a trial of the OX40 agonist ivuxolimab. CDR3 sequence reads: CASSRTSGGKETQYF. The CDR3 bases are TGTGCCAGCAGTCGGACTAGCGGGGGGAAAGAGACCCAGTACTTC.